This TCR beta chain stems from a study of T-cell reconstitution after alpha-beta-depleted transplantation in children. Unique molecular identifiers were incorporated when the TCRbeta library was constructed. TCRdb processed the PCR reads anew with MiXCR; each CDR3 protein has one entry. The sample records hundreds of thousands of distinct CDR3 sequences, 9.9% being singletons. V was shortened by 0 bases and J by 4 bases, with 13 bases between the two germline ends. The CDR3 spans 15 residues. The germline CDR1 and CDR2 sequences are SGHRS and YFSETQ. The table lists this clonotype with a few counts. This specimen consisted of PBMCs from the stem cell graft donor, obtained from the stem cell graft. This receptor was obtained from a human donor who donated a stem cell graft to a child with SCID. The chain is built from TRBV5-1 and TRBJ1-2; maybe TRBD1 (5 bases). The DNA for the CDR3 is TGCGCCAGCAGCTTGGCCAGGGAGTCGACCTATGGCTACACCTTC. This translates into CASSLARESTYGYTF.